The clone carrying this T cell receptor (beta chain) was seen repeatedly, ten times or more. Its target is unknown. Per the germline V gene, CDR1 is DFQATT and CDR2 is SNEGSKA (reference sequence). The V end was cut by 0 bases, the J end by 4 bases, with 10 bases between. This CDR3 contains 13 residues. The data belong to a study of breast tumors, draining lymph nodes, adjacent tissues. Breast cancer patients provided tissue from their axillary draining lymph nodes. General study findings and limits: Findings are consistent with lymph node origin and intratumoral expansion of most tumor T cells. Tumor TCR diversity was below lymph nodes but above nontumor tissue.

TCRdb re-derived calls from the multiplex PCR reads in MiXCR, one entry per CDR3 protein. The sample carries some 200,000 distinct CDR3 sequences, roughly 31% recorded once. The chain has TRBV20-1 and TRBJ2-7; D not certain. The sequencing input was axillary lymph node tissue. The receptor's source is a female donor with breast cancer. Some clones in this sample may be carry-over from other donors' samples. The CDR3 protein is CSARENPKYEQYF. The CDR3 DNA is TGCAGTGCTAGAGAGAACCCCAAATACGAGCAGTACTTC.